One sample yielded the 16 T cell receptor beta chains listed below, sequenced in a study of T cell clones after liver transplantation. Here immunoSEQ multiplex PCR was the method, and the copy in TCRdb shows in-frame clones only, minus some. The sample records roughly 55,000 clones, approximately 84% being singletons. The input for sequencing was CD4+ T cells from blood, taken before liver transplant. Receptors originate from a human donor who received a liver transplant.

The J gene is TRBJ2-7, the V gene TRBV27; perhaps TRBD1 as D (6 bases). Trimming shortened V by 7 bases and J by 5 bases, and 15 bases separated the two germline ends. The CDR3 consists of 13 residues. CDR1 MNHEY and CDR2 SMNVEV come from the germline V gene (reference sequence). CDR3 nucleotides: TGTGCCAGCAAAAGGACAGCTGACCACGAGCAGTACTTC. This gives the protein CASKRTADHEQYF.

The CDR3 DNA sequence: TGTGCCAGCACCATCGAGGAGGGGGATCAGCCCCAGCATTTT. Translated, it gives CASTIEEGDQPQHF. The chain combines TRBV28 with TRBJ1-5; the D gene is possibly TRBD1 (6 bases). Germline lookup yields CDR1 MDHEN and CDR2 SYDVKM. The CDR3 covers 14 residues. Trimming left V 7 bases short and J 5 bases short, with 15 bases between.

This clone was counted many times. The rearrangement joins TRBV5-1 to TRBJ1-2; D unclear. Germline V CDR1 and CDR2: SGHRS, YFSETQ. V lost 4 bases, J lost 6 bases, and 10 bases lay in between. The CDR3 covers 12 residues. CDR3 in DNA: TGCGCCAGCAGCGCAACAGCGGATGGCTACACCTTC. It is translated as CASSATADGYTF.

The J gene is TRBJ2-3, the V gene TRBV4-1, with 13 bases lining up with TRBD2. Germline V gene lookup returns CDR1 MGHRA and CDR2 YSYEKL. With V trimmed by 3 bases and J by 6 bases, 12 bases remained unmatched. The CDR3 loop spans 18 amino acids. Written as DNA, the CDR3 is TGCGCCAGCAGCCAGGGCCAACTAGCGGGGGGGCTTTCGGATACGCAGTATTTT. It yields the protein CASSQGQLAGGLSDTQYF.

The rearrangement uses TRBV9 and TRBJ2-2; 8 nucleotides line up with TRBD1. The CDR3 runs to 17 residues. Trimming removed 2 bases from V and 1 base from J; junction bases left unmatched: 7. Germline CDR1 SGDLS, CDR2 YYNGEE. As DNA, the CDR3 is TGTGCCAGCAGCGTCTCCGGGACAGGTGGGAACACCGGGGAGCTGTTTTTT. Its translation is CASSVSGTGGNTGELFF.

This clone came up a few times. V and J are TRBV15 and TRBJ2-5, with TRBD1 matching 7 bases. The CDR3 sequence is 15 residues long. Germline CDR1 reads LNHNV; CDR2 reads YYDKDF (reference sequence). Unmatched junction bases numbered 11, after V lost 6 bases and J lost 4 bases. The CDR3 loop reads CATSPRQGDRETQYF. The CDR3 nucleotides are TGTGCCACCAGTCCGCGACAGGGTGATAGAGAGACCCAGTACTTC.

The V call is TRBV2, the J call TRBJ2-2; D unclear. V lost 4 bases to trimming and J lost 6 bases, with 3 bases between them. Looked up from germline, CDR1 is SNHLY and CDR2 is FYNNEI. The CDR3 has 11 residues. The CDR3 here is CASSVSGELFF. The CDR3 DNA sequence: TGTGCCAGCAGTGTGTCCGGGGAGCTGTTTTTT.

This rearrangement joins TRBV2 to TRBJ2-7; 8 positions match TRBD1. Germline-derived CDR1 and CDR2 are SNHLY and FYNNEI. Trimming removed 5 bases from V and 2 bases from J; junction bases left unmatched: 5. The CDR3 sequence is 14 residues long. The CDR3 protein is CASSLGQEPYEQYF. CDR3 in DNA: TGTGCCAGCAGTCTGGGACAGGAGCCCTACGAGCAGTACTTC.

This sequence joins TRBV13 and TRBJ2-3, with 15 bases matching TRBD2. Germline V gene data show CDR1 as PRHDT and CDR2 as FYEKMQ (reference sequence). This CDR3 has 18 amino acids. V was pared by 5 bases and J by 4 bases, with 10 bases of the junction left unmatched. The CDR3 sequence: CASSPAWGLAGGPDTQYF. CDR3 nucleotides: TGTGCCAGCAGCCCCGCCTGGGGACTAGCGGGGGGCCCAGATACGCAGTATTTT.

The chain carries TRBV19 and TRBJ1-1; D is perhaps TRBD1 (5 bases). Germline lookup yields CDR1 LNHDA and CDR2 SQIVND (reference sequence). Deletions cut 5 bases from V and 5 bases from J, with 15 bases between. This CDR3 spans 14 amino acids. DNA for the CDR3: TGTGCCAGTAGTGGGGCGGCTGGGGGTACTGAAGCTTTCTTT. It encodes CASSGAAGGTEAFF.

The chain links TRBV4-2 to TRBJ2-1, with D maybe TRBD1 (6 bases). Deletions cut 1 base from V and 6 bases from J, with 7 bases between. Germline assignment: CDR1 LGHNA and CDR2 YNFKEQ. The CDR3 consists of 13 residues. This CDR3 is CASSQGGPNEQFF. DNA for the CDR3: TGTGCCAGCAGCCAAGGGGGGCCCAATGAGCAGTTCTTC.

V is TRBV4-2 and J is TRBJ1-5; D gene ambiguous. Per the germline V gene, CDR1 is LGHNA and CDR2 is YNFKEQ. V lost 0 bases and J lost 2, with 11 bases in between. This CDR3 has 16 residues. CDR3 sequence: CASSQEPWMGNQPQHF. As DNA, the CDR3 is TGTGCCAGCAGCCAAGAACCGTGGATGGGCAATCAGCCCCAGCATTTT.

The V and J genes are TRBV7-3 and TRBJ2-3; TRBD1 aligns across 9 bases. This CDR3 region has 15 residues. The J segment lost 4 bases and the V segment lost 5 bases, leaving 7 bases of the junction unmatched. Germline V lookup: CDR1 SGHTA, CDR2 FQGTGA. CDR3 sequence: CASSKNGQGSDTQYF. CDR3 nucleotides: TGTGCCAGCAGCAAAAATGGACAGGGGTCAGATACGCAGTATTTT.

A few counts support this clone. The chain links TRBV6-1 to TRBJ1-1; no firm D call. This CDR3 contains 14 residues. Germline CDR1 and CDR2: MNHNS and SASEGT. V lost 6 bases, J lost 1 base, and 12 bases lay in between. The CDR3 here is CASRVYLGNTEAFF. The CDR3 DNA reads as TGTGCCAGCAGGGTGTATCTGGGGAACACTGAAGCTTTCTTT.

This chain uses TRBV6-5 with TRBJ1-5; weak D call: TRBD1 (5 bases). CDR1 and CDR2 (germline): MNHEY, SVGAGI. The V end lost 6 bases, the J end lost 4 bases, and 7 bases lay between the germline ends. The CDR3 length is 12 residues. CDR3 in amino acids: CASSRANQPQHF. In nucleotides, the CDR3 is TGTGCCAGCAGCAGGGCTAATCAGCCCCAGCATTTT.

The gene calls are TRBV5-6 and TRBJ1-1; a weak D match, TRBD1 (5 bases). This CDR3 spans 17 amino acids. V dropped 0 bases and J dropped 1 base, with 16 bases sitting between them. CDR1 and CDR2 (germline): SGHDT, YYEEEE. In DNA form, the CDR3 reads TGTGCCAGCAGCTTGGGACAGACAGTTACCAAGAACACTGAAGCTTTCTTT. This encodes CASSLGQTVTKNTEAFF.